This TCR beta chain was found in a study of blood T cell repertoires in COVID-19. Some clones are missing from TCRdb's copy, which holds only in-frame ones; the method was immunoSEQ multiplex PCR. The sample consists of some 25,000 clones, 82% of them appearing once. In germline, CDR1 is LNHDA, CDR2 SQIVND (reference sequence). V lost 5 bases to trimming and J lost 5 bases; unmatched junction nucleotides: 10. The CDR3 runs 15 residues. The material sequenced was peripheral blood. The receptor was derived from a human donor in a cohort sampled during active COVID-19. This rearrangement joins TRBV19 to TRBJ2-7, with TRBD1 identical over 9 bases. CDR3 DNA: TGTGCCAGTAGTCCGACAGGGGGTCATGTGGACGAGCAGTACTTC. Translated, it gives CASSPTGGHVDEQYF.